These T cell receptor beta chains were read from a single sample in a study of low-dose radiotherapy and immunotherapy resistance in tumors. TCRdb analysed the reads with MiXCR anew, one entry per CDR3 protein. In the table there are approximately 91,000 distinct CDR3 sequences, roughly 20% of which are singletons. The sample was PBMCs, taken after low-dose radiotherapy plus immunotherapy. These receptors were collected from a female donor with ovarian cancer. Each CDR3 is given with its conserved first and last residue. The D gene is left open where the match is weak. Some rows have no size entry. The others give once, few or many, or a class for an expanded clone.

v_call: TRBV5-1; clone_size: few; j_call: TRBJ2-7; d_call: TRBD1; cdr3_nt: TGCGCCAGCAGCGGGCGGTCACAGGGGGCCTACGAGCAGTACTTC; cdr3_aa: CASSGRSQGAYEQYF
v_call: TRBV30; clone_size: -; j_call: TRBJ2-3; d_call: -; cdr3_nt: TGTGCCTGGAGTGTAAGTCTCACAGATACGCAGTATTTT; cdr3_aa: CAWSVSLTDTQYF
v_call: TRBV6-2/TRBV6-3; clone_size: -; j_call: TRBJ2-1; d_call: TRBD2; cdr3_nt: TGTGCTAGCAGGATAGCGGGAAGCTCCTACAATGAGCAGATCTTC; cdr3_aa: CASRIAGSSYNEQIF
v_call: TRBV3-1; clone_size: many; j_call: TRBJ1-2; d_call: TRBD1; cdr3_nt: TGTGCCAGCAGCCCGACAGGGGGGTATGGCTACACCTTC; cdr3_aa: CASSPTGGYGYTF
v_call: TRBV19; clone_size: many; j_call: TRBJ2-7; d_call: TRBD2; cdr3_nt: TGTGCCAGTTCAACCGTACTAGCGGGAGCCTACGAGCAGTACTTC; cdr3_aa: CASSTVLAGAYEQYF
v_call: TRBV6-6; clone_size: many; j_call: TRBJ2-7; d_call: -; cdr3_nt: TGTGCCAGCACCCAGTCGGGCCACTCCTACGAGCAGTACTTC; cdr3_aa: CASTQSGHSYEQYF
v_call: TRBV30; clone_size: -; j_call: TRBJ1-6; d_call: -; cdr3_nt: TGTGCCTGGAGTAATGGACCAAGTTCACCCCTCCACTTT; cdr3_aa: CAWSNGPSSPLHF
v_call: TRBV5-5; clone_size: -; j_call: TRBJ2-1; d_call: -; cdr3_nt: TGTGCCAGCAGCTTGGCCTTGGGGTCTGTTTACAATGAGCAGTTCTTC; cdr3_aa: CASSLALGSVYNEQFF
v_call: TRBV5-1; clone_size: many; j_call: TRBJ1-1; d_call: -; cdr3_nt: TGCGCCAGCAGCACGGGACCGAACACTGAAGCTTTCTTT; cdr3_aa: CASSTGPNTEAFF
v_call: TRBV12-3/TRBV12-4; clone_size: many; j_call: TRBJ1-5; d_call: -; cdr3_nt: TGTGCCAGCAGTCCGGACACCAGCAATCAGCCCCAGCATTTT; cdr3_aa: CASSPDTSNQPQHF
v_call: TRBV27; clone_size: -; j_call: TRBJ2-3; d_call: TRBD2; cdr3_nt: TGTGCCAGCAGTCTCCAGCGGGAGGCAGATACGCAGTATTTT; cdr3_aa: CASSLQREADTQYF
v_call: TRBV5-1; clone_size: -; j_call: TRBJ1-1; d_call: -; cdr3_nt: TGCGCCAGCAGCTTGATCCGCGGAGGGAACACTGAAGCTTTCTTT; cdr3_aa: CASSLIRGGNTEAFF
v_call: TRBV19; clone_size: many; j_call: TRBJ2-1; d_call: -; cdr3_nt: TGTGCCAGTAGCGTGCGAAATCGCGGCAATGAGCAGTTCTTC; cdr3_aa: CASSVRNRGNEQFF
v_call: TRBV7-9; clone_size: many; j_call: TRBJ2-5; d_call: -; cdr3_nt: TGTGCCAGCAGCTTACAAACGGGGCGAGAGACCCAGTACTTC; cdr3_aa: CASSLQTGRETQYF
v_call: TRBV10-3; clone_size: many; j_call: TRBJ2-3; d_call: TRBD2; cdr3_nt: TGTGCCATCAATGAACTAGCGGGGGCTAGCACAGATACGCAGTATTTT; cdr3_aa: CAINELAGASTDTQYF
v_call: TRBV4-1; clone_size: many; j_call: TRBJ1-4; d_call: -; cdr3_nt: TGCGCCAGCAGTAGGGGCGAGGGTAATGAAAAACTGTTTTTT; cdr3_aa: CASSRGEGNEKLFF
v_call: TRBV5-4; clone_size: many; j_call: TRBJ2-7; d_call: -; cdr3_nt: TGTGCCAGCAGCCGGTCCGCTAACGAGCAGTACTTC; cdr3_aa: CASSRSANEQYF
v_call: TRBV29-1; clone_size: -; j_call: TRBJ1-2; d_call: -; cdr3_nt: TGCAGCGTTGTGACAGGCACAAACTATGGCTACACCTTC; cdr3_aa: CSVVTGTNYGYTF
v_call: TRBV7-2; clone_size: -; j_call: TRBJ2-5; d_call: TRBD2; cdr3_nt: TGTGCCAGCAGCTTCTCCAGCGGGAGTTCGAAGACCCGGTACTTC; cdr3_aa: CASSFSSGSSKTRYF
v_call: TRBV7-3; clone_size: many; j_call: TRBJ2-2; d_call: -; cdr3_nt: TGTGCCAGCAGCTTAGACGGGAACACCGGGGAGCTGTTTTTT; cdr3_aa: CASSLDGNTGELFF
v_call: TRBV2; clone_size: -; j_call: TRBJ1-5; d_call: TRBD1; cdr3_nt: TGTGCCAGCAGCACCCGACAGGGGGCTCAGCCCCAGCATTTT; cdr3_aa: CASSTRQGAQPQHF
v_call: TRBV5-1; clone_size: many; j_call: TRBJ2-2; d_call: -; cdr3_nt: TGCGCCAGCAGCTTGGTGGAGGGGAACACCGGGGAGCTGTTTTTT; cdr3_aa: CASSLVEGNTGELFF
v_call: TRBV5-1; clone_size: many; j_call: TRBJ2-3; d_call: TRBD2; cdr3_nt: TGCGCCAGCAGCCCTCCTTTAGCGGGAGGGCGCGCAGATACGCAGTATTTT; cdr3_aa: CASSPPLAGGRADTQYF
v_call: TRBV20-1; clone_size: many; j_call: TRBJ2-1; d_call: TRBD2; cdr3_nt: TGCAGTGCTAGCTTTAGCGGGGGGAGCTCCTCCTACAATGAGCAGTTCTTC; cdr3_aa: CSASFSGGSSSYNEQFF
v_call: TRBV12-3/TRBV12-4; clone_size: many; j_call: TRBJ1-2; d_call: -; cdr3_nt: TGTGCCAGCAGCCTTTGGGACACGCCAATTAAAGGCTACACCTTC; cdr3_aa: CASSLWDTPIKGYTF
v_call: TRBV5-6; clone_size: many; j_call: TRBJ2-2; d_call: -; cdr3_nt: TGTGCCAGCAGCTTGACAGGGATCGCCGGGGAGCTGTTTTTT; cdr3_aa: CASSLTGIAGELFF
v_call: TRBV2; clone_size: few; j_call: TRBJ2-7; d_call: -; cdr3_nt: TGTGCCAGCAGGGCGGGGGCAGGCTCCTACGAGCAGTACTTC; cdr3_aa: CASRAGAGSYEQYF
v_call: TRBV6-2/TRBV6-3; clone_size: many; j_call: TRBJ1-1; d_call: -; cdr3_nt: TGTGCCAGCAGTTACGGGAGGATGAACACTGAAGCTTTCTTT; cdr3_aa: CASSYGRMNTEAFF
v_call: TRBV6-1; clone_size: -; j_call: TRBJ1-2; d_call: -; cdr3_nt: TGTGCCAGCAGTTACTCAGGGCGGGAGGGTGGCTACACCTTC; cdr3_aa: CASSYSGREGGYTF
v_call: TRBV20-1; clone_size: many; j_call: TRBJ2-1; d_call: TRBD2; cdr3_nt: TGCAGTGCTAGAGACCGAGGACTAGCTGGCAATGAGCAGTTCTTC; cdr3_aa: CSARDRGLAGNEQFF
v_call: TRBV5-6; clone_size: many; j_call: TRBJ2-1; d_call: TRBD1; cdr3_nt: TGTGCCAGCAGCTTCGGGACAGGGAGGAGCGATGAGCAGTTCTTC; cdr3_aa: CASSFGTGRSDEQFF
v_call: TRBV3-1; clone_size: many; j_call: TRBJ2-2; d_call: -; cdr3_nt: TGTGCCAGCAGCCCGGTCAGCAACACCGGGGAGCTGTTTTTT; cdr3_aa: CASSPVSNTGELFF
v_call: TRBV28; clone_size: many; j_call: TRBJ2-7; d_call: TRBD1; cdr3_nt: TGTGCCAGCAGGCGGACAGGGGGCTCGCGGGAGCAGTACTTC; cdr3_aa: CASRRTGGSREQYF
v_call: TRBV20-1; clone_size: many; j_call: TRBJ2-7; d_call: TRBD2; cdr3_nt: TGCAGTGCTAGAAGGACTAGCGGGATCCCCTTTTACGAGCAGTACTTC; cdr3_aa: CSARRTSGIPFYEQYF
v_call: TRBV5-6; clone_size: -; j_call: TRBJ1-1; d_call: -; cdr3_nt: TGTGCCAGCACCCTGGGTCCAGCGAACACTGAAGCTTTCTTT; cdr3_aa: CASTLGPANTEAFF
v_call: TRBV13; clone_size: few; j_call: TRBJ2-7; d_call: TRBD1; cdr3_nt: TGTGCCAGCAGCCTAGGACAGGATGGCTACGAGCAGTACTTC; cdr3_aa: CASSLGQDGYEQYF
v_call: TRBV4-2; clone_size: -; j_call: TRBJ1-4; d_call: TRBD1; cdr3_nt: TGTGCCAGCAGCCAAGGGGACAGGGATAATGAAAAACTGTTTTTT; cdr3_aa: CASSQGDRDNEKLFF